This TCR beta chain is drawn from a study of cytomegalovirus exposure and HLA in healthy donors. Remarks on this clone: Its antigen is currently unknown.

Findings of the study overall: Association of a missense DCLRE1C variant with TCR beta V- and J-gene trimming was reported in a later analysis.

V was shortened by 1 base and J by 3 bases, with 9 bases between the two germline ends. CDR1 is SNHLY, CDR2 FYNNEI, per germline. This CDR3 comprises 14 residues. 13 Jbeta primers and 60 Vbeta primers were used for the PCR. In the study's own analysis: In a later analysis, the count reached some 83 million unique TCR beta chains, with around 10 million shared. Libraries were prepared by immunoSEQ multiplex PCR; TCRdb keeps only in-frame clonotypes and omits some of them. V, J and clone size are those of that table, while D and trimming were read from the DNA. This table holds some 140,000 clones, more than 75% found once.

The source material was PBMCs. The rearrangement joins TRBV2 to TRBJ1-1; D gene uncertain. The receptor was derived from a man between 25 and 39 years old in good health and CMV-seronegative. The CDR3 here is CASSEGQLYTEAFF. CDR3 nucleotides: TGTGCCAGCAGTGAAGGACAACTTTACACTGAAGCTTTCTTT.